This T cell receptor beta chain was observed in a study of shared T cell receptors in the human thymus. V lost 4 bases to trimming and J lost 2 bases, with 23 bases between them. Germline values: CDR1 MGHRA, CDR2 YSYEKL. There are 18 residues in the CDR3. Produced via immunoSEQ multiplex PCR; TCRdb's table is partial and in-frame only. Of 600,000 to 900,000 clones in the sample, over 75% were seen once. This clone is a singleton in its sample. These data were also reused for a study on human thymus T cells. As reported in that work: Among the donors, all were healthy Finnish infants having corrective surgery for congenital heart defects. Thymic tissue was derived from resections collected during corrective heart surgery. Repertoires sampled from thymus and blood appeared biased in V and J gene usage. Related research examined unrelated individuals and reported that their thymic repertoires overlapped highly.

V and J are TRBV4-1 and TRBJ1-2; D is possibly TRBD1 (5 bases). Sequenced sample: thymocytes. The sequence derives from a girl under two years old with a congenital heart defect. The CDR3 reads CASSRDHQEQARNYGYTF. CDR3 nucleotide sequence: TGCGCCAGCAGCCGAGACCACCAGGAACAGGCCCGAAACTATGGCTACACCTTC.